What follows are 15 T cell receptor beta chains derived from one specimen sequenced in a study of type 1 regulatory T cells. TCRdb processed the reads anew with MiXCR; each CDR3 protein has one entry. The sample carries about 62,000 distinct CDR3 sequences, around 62% recorded once. The antigens these receptors bind are not known. What was sequenced was cultured non-Tr1 T cells, either the whole culture or a sorted T cell fraction (not recorded which). The receptors here all came from a human donor in good health.

CDR3 protein: CSGVGAGGYNEQFF. CDR3 DNA: TGCAGCGGGGTAGGGGCGGGAGGTTACAATGAGCAGTTCTTC. This chain connects TRBV20-1 to TRBJ2-1, with 8 bases matching TRBD2. Germline lookup yields CDR1 DFQATT and CDR2 SNEGSKA (reference sequence). The CDR3 totals 14 residues.

V usage is TRBV5-1 and J usage is TRBJ2-5; 11 bases are a match to TRBD2. V lost 4 bases and J lost 4; bases outside the gene matches: 6. This CDR3 comprises 15 residues. Germline loops: CDR1 SGHRS, CDR2 YFSETQ. The CDR3 sequence: CASSPVAGGRETQYF. The CDR3 DNA is TGCGCCAGCAGCCCCGTAGCGGGAGGGCGAGAGACCCAGTACTTC.

This chain uses TRBV11-2 with TRBJ2-7, with TRBD2 identical over 11 bases. This CDR3 has 14 amino acids. CDR1 is SGHAT and CDR2 is FQNNGV in the germline V gene. Trimming at V came to 4 bases and at J to 7 bases, leaving 6 bases not matched to a gene. CDR3 bases: TGTGCCAGCAGCTCGCTAGCGGGAGGAATTGAGCAGTACTTC. It yields the protein CASSSLAGGIEQYF. The full variable domain, in which reference TRBV11-2 and TRBJ2-7 provide the parts outside the CDR3, is EAGVAQSPRYKIIEKRQSVAFWCNPISGHATLYWYQQILGQGPKLLIQFQNNGVVDDSQLPKDRFSAERLKGVDSTLKIQPAKLEDSAVYLCASSSLAGGIEQYFGPGTRLTVT.

The chain uses TRBV20-1 and TRBJ1-2; no clear D gene. This CDR3 is built from 9 residues. Trimming removed 5 bases from V and 8 bases from J, with 6 bases in between. The V gene's germline CDR1 is DFQATT and CDR2 SNEGSKA (reference sequence). In DNA, the CDR3 is TGCAGTGCTGGTCGCGGCTACACCTTC. It yields the protein CSAGRGYTF.

V usage is TRBV4-1 and J usage is TRBJ2-7; a possible D gene is TRBD2 (6 bases). In germline, CDR1 is MGHRA, CDR2 YSYEKL. CDR3 length: 16 amino acids. Trimming took 1 base from V and 6 from J, leaving 19 bases between them. In DNA form, the CDR3 reads TGCGCCAGCAGCCAAGTTACGAGGCTAGCGATTGGCGAGCAGTACTTC. Its translation: CASSQVTRLAIGEQYF.

V is TRBV6-1 and J is TRBJ2-7, with unresolved D. The length of the CDR3 is 13 residues. Germline V gene data show CDR1 as MNHNS and CDR2 as SASEGT. Trimming took 8 bases from V and 2 from J, leaving 13 bases between them. CDR3 region: CASSIEKTYEQYF. The CDR3 nucleotides are TGTGCCAGCTCTATCGAGAAAACCTACGAGCAGTACTTC.

A word on this clonotype: Its ends do not fully match the called genes, so a read error is possible. The rearrangement links TRBV3-1 to TRBJ2-7; 8 bases are a match to TRBD1. Germline values: CDR1 LGHDT, CDR2 YNNKEL (reference sequence). There are 14 residues in the CDR3. CDR3 nucleotides: TGCGCCAGCAGCTTGGCAGGGGGCACCTACGAGCAGTACTTC. Its protein is CASSLAGGTYEQYF.

The chain employs TRBV9 and TRBJ2-7; TRBD1 agrees at 10 bases. V shed 3 bases, J shed 7 bases, and the junction held 7 bases outside the gene matches. The CDR3 contains 14 residues. Per germline, CDR1 SGDLS and CDR2 YYNGEE. The CDR3 loop is CASSGQTGGAEQYF. The CDR3 coding sequence is TGTGCCAGCAGCGGACAGACAGGGGGCGCGGAGCAGTACTTC.

This chain joins TRBV29-1 and TRBJ2-1; the match to TRBD2 covers 11 bases. The germline CDR1 and CDR2 sequences are SQVTM and ANQGSEA. Trimming took 2 bases from V and 8 from J; bases not matched to a gene: 5. The CDR3 is made up of 14 amino acids. The CDR3: CSVEPSGRSDEQFF. The CDR3 coding sequence is TGCAGCGTTGAACCTAGCGGGAGGAGTGATGAGCAGTTCTTC.

The chain uses TRBV20-1 and TRBJ2-5; perhaps TRBD1 as D (5 bases). Deletions cut 3 bases from V and 4 bases from J, with 9 bases between. This CDR3 is 12 amino acids long. From germline, CDR1 is DFQATT and CDR2 SNEGSKA (reference sequence). CDR3 sequence (DNA): TGCAGTGCTAGGCCCAGGGCAGAGACCCAGTACTTC. It encodes CSARPRAETQYF.

The gene calls are TRBV2 and TRBJ2-1; 12 bases agree with TRBD2. This CDR3 is 16 amino acids long. The trim removed 3 bases at V and 10 bases at J, leaving 10 bases unmatched. Germline loops: CDR1 SNHLY, CDR2 FYNNEI. The CDR3 is CASSDRGLAGTDEQFF. For the CDR3, the DNA is TGTGCCAGCAGTGATCGGGGACTAGCGGGTACGGACGAGCAGTTCTTC.

The chain has TRBV15 and TRBJ1-5, with D hard to call. Trimming removed 0 bases from V and 4 bases from J, with 25 bases in between. The V gene's germline CDR1 is LNHNV and CDR2 YYDKDF (reference sequence). The CDR3 extends over 20 amino acids. The CDR3 coding sequence is TGTGCCACCAGCAGAGATACCACGGCAAGCCTTCTGGGAAAAAATCAGCCCCAGCATTTT. Translated, it gives CATSRDTTASLLGKNQPQHF. The whole variable domain, remainder taken from reference TRBV15 and TRBJ1-5, is DAMVIQNPRYQVTQFGKPVTLSCSQTLNHNVMYWYQQKSSQAPKLLFHYYDKDFNNEADTPDNFQSRRPNTSFCFLDIRSPGLGDTAMYLCATSRDTTASLLGKNQPQHFGDGTRLSIL.

This clonotype was observed a few times. CDR3 loop: CASSSPPHGELFF. CDR3 DNA sequence: TGTGCCAGCAGCTCTCCCCCCCACGGGGAGCTGTTTTTT. The J gene is TRBJ2-2, the V gene TRBV7-2; D remains ambiguous. With 4 bases removed from V and 7 bases from J, the gap between germline ends came to 10 bases. Germline V gives CDR1 SGHTA, CDR2 FQGNSA. CDR3 length equals 13 residues. Full variable domain (rest looked up from reference TRBV7-2 and TRBJ2-2): GAGVSQSPSNKVTEKGKDVELRCDPISGHTALYWYRQSLGQGLEFLIYFQGNSAPDKSGLPSDRFSAERTGGSVSTLTIQRTQQEDSAVYLCASSSPPHGELFFGEGSRLTVL.

J is TRBJ2-1 and V is TRBV5-4, with a weak D call TRBD1 (5 bases). This CDR3 spans 15 amino acids. Trimming stripped 1 base from V and 8 bases from J, with 16 bases between. Germline V gene sequence: CDR1 SGHNT, CDR2 YYREEE (reference sequence). DNA of the CDR3: TGTGCCAGCAGCTTGACTGGGGTCAGGGTCGATGAGCAGTTCTTC. Translating gives CASSLTGVRVDEQFF. Together with reference TRBV5-4 and TRBJ2-1, the CDR3 gives the full variable domain: ETGVTQSPTHLIKTRGQQVTLRCSSQSGHNTVSWYQQALGQGPQFIFQYYREEENGRGNFPPRFSGLQFPNYSSELNVNALELDDSALYLCASSLTGVRVDEQFFGPGTRLTVL.

V usage is TRBV18 and J usage is TRBJ2-4; TRBD1 matches at 7 bases. Unmatched junction bases numbered 5, after V lost 1 base and J lost 8 bases. The CDR3 runs 14 residues. Germline V CDR1 and CDR2: KGHSH, LQKENI. CDR3 protein: CASSPRDSRHIQYF. CDR3 nucleotides: TGTGCCAGCTCACCACGGGACAGCCGACACATTCAGTACTTC.